Shown below are 23 T cell receptor beta chains from a single sample sequenced in a study of blood T cell repertoires in COVID-19. Measured with immunoSEQ multiplex PCR; TCRdb has only the in-frame clones, and not every one. This sample has some 300,000 clones, with more than 85% found just once. The sample was PBMCs or T cells enriched from blood (not recorded which). Receptors originate from a woman in her 30s who had been exposed to COVID-19.

This rearrangement joins TRBV5-1 to TRBJ1-5; D uncertain. There are 15 residues in the CDR3. The germline gives CDR1 SGHRS, CDR2 YFSETQ. Trimming cost V 0 bases and J 0 bases, with 7 bases left between them. The CDR3 region is CASSLDSNSNQPQHF. CDR3 in DNA: TGCGCCAGCAGCTTGGATTCAAATAGCAATCAGCCCCAGCATTTT.

The chain recombines TRBV13 with TRBJ1-5; D is unclear. Germline values: CDR1 PRHDT, CDR2 FYEKMQ (reference sequence). The CDR3 length is 15 residues. The V end was cut by 0 bases, the J end by 1 base, with 7 bases between. CDR3 coding DNA: TGTGCCAGCAGCTTAGGGAGGGCGAGCAATCAGCCCCAGCATTTT. It yields the protein CASSLGRASNQPQHF.

The chain carries TRBV6-4 and TRBJ1-3, with D possibly TRBD1 on 6 matching bases. The germline gives CDR1 MRHNA, CDR2 SNTAGT. The CDR3 spans 14 residues. V lost 7 bases to trimming and J lost 8 bases, with 18 bases between them. CDR3 in amino acids: CASILPTGRDTIYF. The CDR3 DNA is TGTGCCAGCATCCTTCCGACAGGCCGCGACACCATATATTTT.

The CDR3 nucleotides are TGTGCCAGCAGTTACTCGACAGCCCTGTGGTATGGCTACACCTTC. Amino acids: CASSYSTALWYGYTF. The chain combines TRBV6-5 with TRBJ1-2, with D maybe TRBD1 (5 bases). Germline lookup yields CDR1 MNHEY and CDR2 SVGAGI. The CDR3 consists of 15 residues. Deletions cut 0 bases from V and 5 bases from J, with 13 bases between.

CDR3 protein: CASSPQAGGRNEQFF. In nucleotides, the CDR3 is TGTGCCAGCAGTCCCCAAGCGGGGGGGCGCAATGAGCAGTTCTTC. This sequence joins TRBV11-3 and TRBJ2-1; TRBD2 matches 10 bases. Germline V gene data show CDR1 as SGHNT and CDR2 as YENEEA. The CDR3 spans 15 residues. V was clipped by 6 bases and J by 6 bases; unmatched bases: 8.

The genes are TRBV19 and TRBJ1-5; TRBD1 might be the D (6 bases). Germline values: CDR1 LNHDA, CDR2 SQIVND (reference sequence). This CDR3 contains 14 residues. Trimming removed 7 bases at V and 2 bases at J, with 12 bases between. CDR3 sequence (DNA): TGTGCCAGTACAGGGGACTATCGCAATCAGCCCCAGCATTTT. Amino acid sequence: CASTGDYRNQPQHF.

The chain recombines TRBV5-4 with TRBJ1-6, with D possibly TRBD1 on 6 matching bases. CDR1 is SGHNT, CDR2 YYREEE, per germline (reference sequence). V was cut by 1 base and J by 12 bases, with 8 bases left in between. CDR3 size: 12 residues. CDR3: CASSLSRGPLHF. The CDR3 DNA reads TGTGCCAGCAGCTTGAGCAGGGGACCCCTCCACTTT.

A remark on this clone: This may stem from a read error, because a much larger clone lies one nucleotide away. The chain employs TRBV5-4 and TRBJ1-1; no clear D gene. CDR1 is SGHNT, CDR2 YYREEE, per germline (reference sequence). V was shortened by 2 bases and J by 2 bases, with 4 bases between the two germline ends. The CDR3 is 12 amino acids. The CDR3 DNA reads TGTGCCAGCAGCTTCAAAAACACTGAAGCTTTCTTT. This gives the protein CASSFKNTEAFF.

The rearrangement uses TRBV19 and TRBJ1-2, with D possibly matching TRBD1 (6 bases). The CDR3 spans 14 residues. V lost 4 bases and J lost 8, with 17 bases in between. Germline assignment: CDR1 LNHDA and CDR2 SQIVND (reference sequence). CDR3 DNA: TGTGCCAGTAGTACCTACTCCAGGGGCGGCGGCTACACCTTC. Its translation: CASSTYSRGGGYTF.

The rearrangement uses TRBV10-3 and TRBJ1-2; D not certain. CDR3 length: 12 amino acids. In germline, CDR1 is ENHRY, CDR2 SYGVKD. The V and J ends lost 8 bases and 9 bases respectively, with 16 bases between them. The CDR3 reads CAISDGAERYTF. The CDR3 region has the DNA TGTGCCATCTCCGACGGAGCGGAACGCTACACCTTC.

V gene TRBV27 combines with J gene TRBJ1-2, with 11 bases aligning to TRBD1. The CDR3 runs to 14 residues. V was pared by 5 bases and J by 7 bases, with 6 bases of the junction left unmatched. Germline V CDR1 and CDR2: MNHEY, SMNVEV (reference sequence). The chain's CDR3 is CASSPDRGRGGYTF. In DNA form, the CDR3 reads TGTGCCAGCAGTCCGGACAGGGGGCGAGGTGGCTACACCTTC.

The CDR3, as DNA: TGTGCCAGTAGTATAGCGAGACCCCTGGGGCGCTACGAGCAGTACTTC. Amino acids: CASSIARPLGRYEQYF. The gene calls are TRBV19 and TRBJ2-7, with D maybe TRBD1 (5 bases). Germline CDR1 reads LNHDA; CDR2 reads SQIVND (reference sequence). This CDR3 is built from 16 residues. The germline V and J ends were trimmed by 1 base and 3 bases, with 16 bases remaining between them.

The chain links TRBV5-8 to TRBJ1-5; D gene unclear. V was pared by 2 bases and J by 4 bases, with 22 bases between. The germline gives CDR1 SGHTS, CDR2 YDEGEE. The CDR3 consists of 18 residues. Here the CDR3 DNA reads TGTGCCAGCAGCTTTCTTCTCCTCAATCCTAAACTGAATCAGCCCCAGCATTTT. Its protein product is CASSFLLLNPKLNQPQHF.

The DNA for the CDR3 is TGTGCTAGTGGTTTGGGGCGGAGCACAGATACGCAGTATTTT. Its protein is CASGLGRSTDTQYF. The gene calls are TRBV12-5 and TRBJ2-3; D gene unclear. The CDR3 totals 14 residues. Trimming removed 1 base from V and 0 bases from J, with 5 bases in between. The germline CDR1 and CDR2 sequences are LGHNT and FRNRAP. The variable domain in full, completed from reference TRBV12-5 and TRBJ2-3, reads DARVTQTPRHKVTEMGQEVTMRCQPILGHNTVFWYRQTMMQGLELLAYFRNRAPLDDSGMPKDRFSAEMPDATLATLKIQPSEPRDSAVYFCASGLGRSTDTQYFGPGTRLTVL.

This chain uses TRBV19 with TRBJ2-3; TRBD2 matches 8 bases. Looked up from germline, CDR1 is LNHDA and CDR2 is SQIVND (reference sequence). The junction had 17 bases not matched to a gene; V was cut back by 7 bases and J by 2 bases. The CDR3 length is 18 residues. The CDR3 here is CASTPSVRAGGPTDTQYF. The CDR3, as DNA: TGTGCCAGTACCCCGTCGGTGCGTGCGGGGGGCCCCACAGATACGCAGTATTTT.

This chain uses TRBV5-1 with TRBJ1-2; the match to TRBD1 covers 8 bases. Per the germline V gene, CDR1 is SGHRS and CDR2 is YFSETQ. This CDR3 spans 15 amino acids. J gave up 3 bases and V 1 base, and 5 bases lay outside the gene matches. The CDR3 loop reads CASSLRQGAHYGYTF. The CDR3 nucleotides are TGCGCCAGCAGCTTGCGCCAGGGGGCACACTATGGCTACACCTTC.

The rearrangement joins TRBV30 to TRBJ2-6; D gene uncertain. V was pared by 0 bases and J by 0 bases, with 6 bases between. The germline V gene encodes CDR1 GTSNPN and CDR2 SVGIG (reference sequence). The CDR3 runs 15 residues. The CDR3 nucleotides read TGTGCCTGGAGTGTACGCAGCTCTGGGGCCAACGTCCTGACTTTC. This gives the protein CAWSVRSSGANVLTF. The whole variable domain, remainder taken from reference TRBV30 and TRBJ2-6, is SQTIHQWPATLVQPVGSPLSLECTVEGTSNPNLYWYRQAAGRGLQLLFYSVGIGQISSEVPQNLSASRPQDRQFILSSKKLLLSDSGFYLCAWSVRSSGANVLTFGAGSRLTVL.

The chain couples TRBV6-5 to TRBJ1-5, with D possibly TRBD1 on 6 matching bases. The CDR3 runs 12 residues. Germline assignment: CDR1 MNHEY and CDR2 SVGAGI. The ends were cut back, 8 bases at V and 7 bases at J, with 12 bases in the middle. CDR3 coding DNA: TGTGCCAGCGGACAGCCTGCGCAGCCCCAGCATTTT. Protein product: CASGQPAQPQHF.

This clone is a singleton in its sample. The chain carries TRBV10-3 and TRBJ1-2, with D tentatively TRBD1 (5 bases). V was clipped by 6 bases and J by 0 bases, with 11 bases between them. This CDR3 spans 14 amino acids. The germline V gene encodes CDR1 ENHRY and CDR2 SYGVKD. CDR3 coding DNA: TGTGCCATCAGGGGGCAAGGAGCTAACTATGGCTACACCTTC. Its protein product is CAIRGQGANYGYTF.

J is TRBJ1-6 and V is TRBV5-1; TRBD1 matches at 8 bases. This CDR3 comprises 15 residues. V was clipped by 1 base and J by 10 bases; unmatched bases: 7. CDR1 and CDR2 (germline): SGHRS, YFSETQ. CDR3 region: CASSLQGASESPLHF. The CDR3 bases are TGCGCCAGCAGCTTGCAGGGGGCGAGTGAGTCACCCCTCCACTTT.

V is TRBV7-9 and J is TRBJ1-6; a possible D gene is TRBD1 (6 bases). Germline CDR1 reads SEHNR; CDR2 reads FQNEAQ (reference sequence). CDR3 length: 15 residues. V lost 5 bases to trimming and J lost 5 bases, with 13 bases between them. The CDR3 DNA reads TGTGCCAGCAGCCCTCCGGACAGCGATAATTCACCCCTCCACTTT. Protein product: CASSPPDSDNSPLHF.

The V call is TRBV18, the J call TRBJ2-3, with a possible D match to TRBD1 (5 bases). This CDR3 comprises 15 residues. V gave up 5 bases and J gave up 2 bases, with 14 bases separating them. The germline gives CDR1 KGHSH, CDR2 LQKENI. CDR3 bases: TGTGCCAGCTCAAGGGGCGGCTGGATCACAGATACGCAGTATTTT. Translation gives CASSRGGWITDTQYF.

CDR3 bases: TGTGCCAGTAGTACTCGGACAGTAGAAAAACTGTTTTTT. Residues: CASSTRTVEKLFF. The chain has TRBV19 and TRBJ1-4; a possible D gene is TRBD1 (6 bases). Trimming took 4 bases from V and 8 from J, leaving 11 bases between them. The CDR3 sequence is 13 residues long. Germline CDR1 and CDR2: LNHDA and SQIVND (reference sequence).